These 32 T cell receptor beta chains share one sample of origin, sequenced in a study of beta chain features in type 1 diabetes. General study points: Significant though moderate, a shortening of TCRB CDR3s appeared in all four CD4+ subsets of Type 1 diabetes patients.

Investigators reverse transcribed all isolated RNA, so they sequenced expressed TCRB transcripts. Assay used: immunoSEQ multiplex PCR; TCRdb lists only in-frame clones, some missing. The table includes about 710,000 clones, about an eighth detected once. Antigen specificity for these receptors is unknown. Sequences were obtained from naive CD4+ T cells from blood. The receptors shown here come from a man younger than 35 with type 1 diabetes.

The chain carries TRBV18 and TRBJ1-1; the D gene is possibly TRBD1 (5 bases). V was trimmed by 3 bases and J by 5 bases, leaving 13 bases between them. The length of the CDR3 is 14 residues. Germline V CDR1 and CDR2: KGHSH, LQKENI. DNA of the CDR3: TGTGCCAGCTCACCCCCGGGGCCCTTGACTGAAGCTTTCTTT. Its protein product is CASSPPGPLTEAFF.

This clone appeared a few times. The identical CDR3 is also encoded by other nucleotide sequences in the sample. The V call is TRBV30, the J call TRBJ2-1; TRBD1 matches at 7 bases. Germline assignment: CDR1 GTSNPN and CDR2 SVGIG (reference sequence). This CDR3 spans 12 amino acids. V dropped 0 bases and J dropped 7; count of bases not matched to a gene: 0. CDR3 region: CAWSVQGNEQFF. CDR3 in DNA: TGTGCCTGGAGTGTACAGGGGAATGAGCAGTTCTTC.

This clone was counted only a few times. This chain links TRBV5-6 with TRBJ1-2, with D unclear. This CDR3 comprises 12 residues. Germline lookup yields CDR1 SGHDT and CDR2 YYEEEE. Trimming pared 1 base from V and 3 bases from J, leaving 4 bases between. The DNA for the CDR3 is TGTGCCAGCAGCTTGAGGGACTATGGCTACACCTTC. It translates to CASSLRDYGYTF.

This clone has more than one count but fewer than ten. The genes are TRBV10-2 and TRBJ2-7, with a weak D call TRBD1 (6 bases). V lost 4 bases and J 0 bases, leaving 10 bases between the germline ends. Looked up from germline, CDR1 is WSHSY and CDR2 is SAAADI. The CDR3 is 14 amino acids. CDR3 in amino acids: CASSGRTVSYEQYF. For the CDR3, the DNA is TGCGCCAGCAGTGGGAGGACAGTCTCCTACGAGCAGTACTTC.

The DNA for the CDR3 is TGTGCCAGCAGCCAAAGGGGTGGGGGTCCCCAGCATTTT. Its protein is CASSQRGGGPQHF. The V call is TRBV14, the J call TRBJ1-5; weak D call: TRBD1 (5 bases). CDR3 length: 13 amino acids. Germline V gene data show CDR1 as SGHDN and CDR2 as FVKESK. Deletions cut 2 bases from V and 10 bases from J, with 12 bases between.

This clone was recorded a few times. This chain connects TRBV13 to TRBJ2-3, with 9 bases fitting TRBD1. Germline V gene sequence: CDR1 PRHDT, CDR2 FYEKMQ (reference sequence). V gave up 0 bases and J gave up 2 bases; unmatched junction bases: 3. This CDR3 is built from 16 residues. CDR3 residues: CASSLGGQGPTDTQYF. DNA of the CDR3: TGTGCCAGCAGCTTAGGGGGACAGGGACCCACAGATACGCAGTATTTT.

The chain carries TRBV7-2 and TRBJ2-2; possibly TRBD1 or TRBD2 for D (5 bases each). Germline CDR1 reads SGHTA; CDR2 reads FQGNSA. Trimming shortened V by 5 bases and J by 4 bases, and 11 bases separated the two germline ends. The CDR3 extends over 14 amino acids. The CDR3 here is CASSPRGPTGELFF. In DNA, the CDR3 is TGTGCCAGCAGCCCCCGGGGACCCACCGGGGAGCTGTTTTTT.

This clone was seen a handful of times. V is TRBV9 and J is TRBJ2-2; 7 nucleotides align to TRBD1. The CDR3 has 16 residues. V shed 0 bases, J shed 4 bases, and the junction held 6 bases outside the gene matches. CDR1 and CDR2 from the germline V gene are SGDLS and YYNGEE. This CDR3 is CASSVVGGGLTGELFF. As DNA, the CDR3 is TGTGCCAGCAGCGTAGTAGGGGGCGGTCTCACCGGGGAGCTGTTTTTT.

This clone has a handful of counts. The V and J genes are TRBV7-2 and TRBJ1-1; D is undetermined. The CDR3 is 15 amino acids. Per the germline V gene, CDR1 is SGHTA and CDR2 is FQGNSA. Trimming left V 4 bases short and J 0 bases short, with 12 bases between. The CDR3 sequence: CASSSRVIMNTEAFF. CDR3 nucleotides: TGTGCCAGCAGCTCGAGAGTCATCATGAACACTGAAGCTTTCTTT.

The CDR3 loop reads CASIQQGRSRAKNIQYF. The CDR3 bases are TGTGCCAGCATTCAGCAAGGGCGGTCGCGAGCCAAAAACATTCAGTACTTC. The chain is built from TRBV27 and TRBJ2-4, with no clear D. Between the trimmed V and J ends, which lost 7 bases and 0 bases, there was a span of 19 bases. The germline V gene has CDR1 MNHEY and CDR2 SMNVEV (reference sequence). The CDR3 totals 17 residues.

The chain has TRBV6-5 and TRBJ2-7; no definite D call. Germline values: CDR1 MNHEY, CDR2 SVGAGI. The V gene lost 4 bases and the J gene lost 0 bases, with 13 bases spanning the gap. The CDR3 covers 15 residues. The CDR3 nucleotides read TGTGCCAGCAGTTTGGTTGACGCTAGCTCCTACGAGCAGTACTTC. Its protein is CASSLVDASSYEQYF.

This clone turned up a few times. DNA for the CDR3: TGTGCCAGCAGCGTAGAGCCATCTAGCTCCTACGAGCAGTACTTC. It translates to CASSVEPSSSYEQYF. The rearrangement uses TRBV9 and TRBJ2-7; no definite D call. The germline V gene has CDR1 SGDLS and CDR2 YYNGEE. CDR3 length: 15 amino acids. V dropped 0 bases and J dropped 0 bases, with 10 bases sitting between them. Full variable domain (outside the CDR3, taken from reference TRBV9 and TRBJ2-7): DSGVTQTPKHLITATGQRVTLRCSPRSGDLSVYWYQQSLDQGLQFLIQYYNGEERAKGNILERFSAQQFPDLHSELNLSSLELGDSALYFCASSVEPSSSYEQYFGPGTRLTVT.

The V call is TRBV30, the J call TRBJ2-7; 7 bases fit TRBD2. Trimming cost V 5 bases and J 5 bases; bases outside gene matches: 9. CDR1 and CDR2 from the germline V gene are GTSNPN and SVGIG (reference sequence). The CDR3 runs 13 residues. As DNA, the CDR3 is TGTGCCTGGGGGCGGACTAGTCGGCACGAGCAGTACTTC. It is translated as CAWGRTSRHEQYF.

This clone was found a few times. The V gene is TRBV18, the J gene TRBJ1-1; the D is unclear. CDR3 length: 16 amino acids. Looked up from germline, CDR1 is KGHSH and CDR2 is LQKENI. V was pared by 8 bases and J by 5 bases, with 24 bases between. The CDR3 DNA reads TGTGCCAGCGTCCCGCGGGATTTGGTGGCGGGGACTGAAGCTTTCTTT. Its protein is CASVPRDLVAGTEAFF.

This clone has only a few counts. The rearrangement links TRBV5-1 to TRBJ1-5; D is uncertain. V was clipped by 0 bases and J by 8 bases, with 15 bases between them. CDR3 size: 15 residues. CDR1 is SGHRS, CDR2 YFSETQ, per germline. The CDR3 spells CASSLEGVGNKPQHF. The CDR3 DNA sequence: TGCGCCAGCAGCTTGGAGGGAGTTGGGAATAAGCCCCAGCATTTT.

The chain is built from TRBV7-9 and TRBJ1-1; D is perhaps TRBD1 (6 bases). CDR1 and CDR2 from the germline V gene are SEHNR and FQNEAQ (reference sequence). The CDR3 spans 16 residues. Trimming cost V 2 bases and J 4 bases, with 17 bases left between them. CDR3 nucleotides: TGTGCCAGCAGCTTAAACCCACAGGGATTGAGCACTGAAGCTTTCTTT. It yields the protein CASSLNPQGLSTEAFF.

This clone was seen a few times. V is TRBV11-2 and J is TRBJ2-5; 8 positions match TRBD1. Trimming at V came to 5 bases and at J to 4 bases, leaving 6 bases not matched to a gene. Germline values: CDR1 SGHAT, CDR2 FQNNGV. The CDR3 length is 14 residues. This chain's CDR3 is CASSVAGGGETQYF. The DNA for the CDR3 is TGTGCCAGCAGCGTCGCAGGGGGCGGAGAGACCCAGTACTTC.

The V and J genes are TRBV11-2 and TRBJ2-1; 11 nucleotides line up with TRBD1. Per germline, CDR1 SGHAT and CDR2 FQNNGV. The J segment lost 7 bases and the V segment lost 4 bases, leaving 3 bases of the junction unmatched. This CDR3 contains 14 residues. CDR3 loop: CASSSGTGGNEQFF. For the CDR3, the DNA is TGTGCCAGCAGCTCCGGGACAGGGGGGAATGAGCAGTTCTTC. The variable domain in full, with the rest retrieved from reference TRBV11-2 and TRBJ2-1, is EAGVAQSPRYKIIEKRQSVAFWCNPISGHATLYWYQQILGQGPKLLIQFQNNGVVDDSQLPKDRFSAERLKGVDSTLKIQPAKLEDSAVYLCASSSGTGGNEQFFGPGTRLTVL.

This clone showed up just a few times. J is TRBJ1-4 and V is TRBV25-1, with D uncertain. V lost 1 base and J 8 bases, leaving 11 bases between the germline ends. Per germline, CDR1 MGHDK and CDR2 SYGVNS. CDR3 length: 14 amino acids. For the CDR3, the DNA is TGTGCCAGCAGTGAATTTGAACCAAAGGAAAAACTGTTTTTT. Translation: CASSEFEPKEKLFF.

This clone has a handful of counts. J is TRBJ1-1 and V is TRBV28, with unresolved D. V gave up 7 bases and J gave up 1 base, with 7 bases separating them. Germline V lookup: CDR1 MDHEN, CDR2 SYDVKM. This CDR3 comprises 12 residues. The CDR3: CASTQENTEAFF. Written as DNA, the CDR3 is TGTGCCAGCACCCAGGAGAACACTGAAGCTTTCTTT.

A few counts support this clone. The same CDR3 can be traced to other DNA sequences in this sample. The chain is built from TRBV18 and TRBJ2-6; D not certain. Trimming left V 3 bases short and J 0 bases short, with 6 bases between. The CDR3 has 15 residues. Germline V gives CDR1 KGHSH, CDR2 LQKENI. DNA for the CDR3: TGTGCCAGCTCACCGTCATCCTCTGGGGCCAACGTCCTGACTTTC. Its translation is CASSPSSSGANVLTF.

J is TRBJ2-7 and V is TRBV6-5; D may be TRBD1 or TRBD2 (5 bases each). V lost 8 bases and J 1 base, leaving 9 bases between the germline ends. Germline values: CDR1 MNHEY, CDR2 SVGAGI. The CDR3 consists of 12 residues. CDR3 sequence (DNA): TGTGCCAGCCGGGGCGAATCCTACGAGCAGTACTTC. Protein product: CASRGESYEQYF.

This clone was recorded a few times. The rearrangement links TRBV5-8 to TRBJ2-1; 11 positions match TRBD2. The V gene end was trimmed by 3 bases and the J gene end by 5 bases; junction bases not matched to a gene: 4. The CDR3 consists of 15 residues. CDR1 and CDR2 (germline): SGHTS, YDEGEE. CDR3 nucleotide sequence: TGTGCCAGCAGCTACGGGACTAGCGGACACAATGAGCAGTTCTTC. Encoded protein: CASSYGTSGHNEQFF.

CDR3 region: CASSLGGSSPLHF. The DNA for the CDR3 is TGCGCCAGCAGCTTGGGTGGAAGTTCACCCCTCCACTTT. J is TRBJ1-6 and V is TRBV5-1; D is unresolved. Germline V gene sequence: CDR1 SGHRS, CDR2 YFSETQ. The CDR3 totals 13 residues. Trimming left V 0 bases short and J 9 bases short, with 7 bases between. The complete variable domain, with remaining parts taken from reference TRBV5-1 and TRBJ1-6, reads KAGVTQTPRYLIKTRGQQVTLSCSPISGHRSVSWYQQTPGQGLQFLFEYFSETQRNKGNFPGRFSGRQFSNSRSEMNVSTLELGDSALYLCASSLGGSSPLHFGNGTRLTVT.

This clone has a handful of counts. This chain uses TRBV28 with TRBJ2-3; either TRBD1 or TRBD2 may supply D (5 bases each). The CDR3 sequence is 15 residues long. Trimming cost V 5 bases and J 2 bases, with 14 bases left between them. Germline CDR1 and CDR2: MDHEN and SYDVKM. The CDR3: CASSPPGPLTDTQYF. The CDR3 DNA follows: TGTGCCAGCAGTCCCCCGGGACCGCTCACAGATACGCAGTATTTT.

The table lists this clone with a few counts. The chain employs TRBV28 and TRBJ1-5; 8 bases map to TRBD1. CDR1 is MDHEN, CDR2 SYDVKM, per germline. J lost 2 bases, V lost 6 bases, and 6 bases had no gene match. This CDR3 has 15 amino acids. The CDR3 spells CASRPTGGRNQPQHF. The CDR3 DNA is TGTGCCAGCAGGCCTACAGGGGGGCGCAATCAGCCCCAGCATTTT.

This clone was counted only a few times. The V gene is TRBV4-2, the J gene TRBJ1-5, with D uncertain. V shed 1 base and J shed 5 bases, with 12 bases lying between them. CDR3 length equals 15 residues. In germline, CDR1 is LGHNA, CDR2 YNFKEQ. Here the CDR3 reads CASSQGVFDYQPQHF. CDR3 sequence (DNA): TGTGCCAGCAGCCAAGGGGTATTCGATTATCAGCCCCAGCATTTT.

The rearrangement links TRBV5-1 to TRBJ2-1; perhaps TRBD2 as D (5 bases). There are 14 residues in the CDR3. CDR1 is SGHRS and CDR2 is YFSETQ in the germline V gene. V was shortened by 0 bases and J by 3 bases, with 7 bases between the two germline ends. Here the CDR3 DNA reads TGCGCCAGCAGCTTGGCCCGGGACTACAATGAGCAGTTCTTC. This encodes CASSLARDYNEQFF.

This chain links TRBV5-1 with TRBJ2-1; 8 bases agree with TRBD1. The germline gives CDR1 SGHRS, CDR2 YFSETQ. V shed 2 bases, J shed 5 bases, and the junction held 6 bases outside the gene matches. The CDR3 consists of 15 residues. CDR3 region: CASSLQGTGDNEQFF. DNA of the CDR3: TGCGCCAGCAGCTTACAAGGGACAGGCGACAATGAGCAGTTCTTC.

The table lists this clone with a few counts. The chain recombines TRBV28 with TRBJ2-1; D assignment may be TRBD1 or TRBD2 (5 bases each). In germline, CDR1 is MDHEN, CDR2 SYDVKM. CDR3 length equals 16 residues. V was pared by 5 bases and J by 5 bases, with 19 bases between. The CDR3 DNA follows: TGTGCCAGCAGTCCCCTTTTTGGGACCAAGAACAATGAGCAGTTCTTC. It specifies CASSPLFGTKNNEQFF.

This clone was picked up a small number of times. The chain combines TRBV29-1 with TRBJ1-1, with a weak D call TRBD1 (5 bases). The CDR3 covers 12 residues. Germline assignment: CDR1 SQVTM and CDR2 ANQGSEA. The CDR3 sequence: CGGYHMNTEAFF. CDR3 in DNA: TGCGGGGGATACCACATGAACACTGAAGCTTTCTTT. Drawing the rest from reference TRBV29-1 and TRBJ1-1, the complete variable domain is SAVISQKPSRDICQRGTSLTIQCQVDSQVTMMFWYRQQPGQSLTLIATANQGSEATYESGFVIDKFPISRPNLTFSTLTVSNMSPEDSSIYLCGGYHMNTEAFFGQGTRLTVV.

The V and J genes are TRBV14 and TRBJ1-1; no clear D. V was cut by 0 bases and J by 4 bases, with 12 bases left in between. The germline V gene encodes CDR1 SGHDN and CDR2 FVKESK. CDR3 length equals 15 residues. CDR3: CASSQEGYWGTEAFF. In DNA, the CDR3 is TGTGCCAGCAGCCAAGAAGGGTACTGGGGCACTGAAGCTTTCTTT.